Each of the 24 T cell receptor beta chains below was sequenced from the same sample in a study of identical twins. TCRdb redid the calling of the 5' RACE reads with MiXCR, one entry per CDR3 protein. Of 690,000 or so distinct CDR3 sequences in the sample, around 8.3% were seen once. These same records also appear under a second study, on yellow fever vaccine responses in identical twins.

The sequenced sample was PBMCs. The receptors derive from a woman under 30 in good health.

The gene calls are TRBV20-1 and TRBJ2-7; TRBD1 matches at 8 bases. Germline assignment: CDR1 DFQATT and CDR2 SNEGSKA (reference sequence). Germline trimming cut 5 bases from V and 7 bases from J; bases unmatched to any gene: 10. The CDR3 runs to 13 residues. The CDR3 region is CSAGSRQGLEQYF. In DNA form, the CDR3 reads TGCAGTGCTGGGTCTCGACAGGGGTTGGAGCAGTACTTC.

This clonotype was seen more than once but under ten times. The rearrangement uses TRBV4-2 and TRBJ2-7; perhaps TRBD2 as D (6 bases). The V and J ends lost 6 bases and 4 bases respectively, with 16 bases between them. CDR1 and CDR2 (germline): LGHNA, YNFKEQ. This CDR3 comprises 14 residues. CDR3 in amino acids: CASRPGVAGYEQYF. The CDR3 DNA reads TGTGCCAGCAGACCAGGCGTCGCGGGGTACGAGCAGTACTTC.

This clonotype was counted between two and nine times. The chain carries TRBV7-8 and TRBJ1-1, with 11 bases matching TRBD1. The V and J ends lost 5 bases and 11 bases, in that order; junction bases with no gene match: 7. CDR3 length: 13 residues. Germline CDR1 SGHVS, CDR2 FQNEAQ. The CDR3 here is CASSGQGARYAFF. CDR3 in DNA: TGTGCCAGCAGCGGACAGGGGGCGAGATACGCTTTCTTT.

This clonotype showed up many times. The V and J genes are TRBV7-2 and TRBJ2-1; D may correspond to TRBD1 or TRBD2 (5 bases each). This CDR3 region has 15 residues. Germline CDR1 reads SGHTA; CDR2 reads FQGNSA. The ends were cut back, 5 bases at V and 4 bases at J, with 15 bases in the middle. This CDR3 is CASSPPRGRYNEQFF. In nucleotides, the CDR3 is TGTGCCAGCAGCCCCCCCCGGGGCCGATACAATGAGCAGTTCTTC.

This sequence joins TRBV7-9 and TRBJ1-2; no clear D gene. The CDR3 contains 13 residues. V was clipped by 5 bases and J by 3 bases, with 10 bases between them. CDR1 and CDR2 (germline): SEHNR, FQNEAQ (reference sequence). CDR3 DNA: TGTGCCAGCAGCCCAAACTTATACTATGGCTACACCTTC. Encoded protein: CASSPNLYYGYTF.

This clonotype was recorded at least ten times. The genes are TRBV7-6 and TRBJ2-1; D is uncertain. With 2 bases removed from V and 7 bases from J, the gap between germline ends came to 6 bases. The germline CDR1 and CDR2 sequences are SGHVS and FNYEAQ. The CDR3 length is 12 residues. CDR3 residues: CASSLYRNEQFF. The CDR3 region has the DNA TGTGCCAGCAGCTTATATCGTAATGAGCAGTTCTTC.

This clonotype was observed a few times. The V call is TRBV6-5, the J call TRBJ2-5; possibly TRBD1 for D (6 bases). The V and J ends lost 0 bases and 2 bases respectively, with 10 bases between them. The CDR3 contains 15 residues. Per the germline V gene, CDR1 is MNHEY and CDR2 is SVGAGI. CDR3 sequence: CASSYSGGQQETQYF. CDR3 in DNA: TGTGCCAGCAGTTACTCTGGTGGACAGCAAGAGACCCAGTACTTC.

The chain uses TRBV10-2 and TRBJ2-7; weak D call: TRBD2 (7 bases). Germline V gene sequence: CDR1 WSHSY, CDR2 SAAADI. This CDR3 is built from 15 residues. V was cut by 7 bases and J by 5 bases, with 21 bases left in between. The CDR3 region is CASKLISGGSDEQYF. Written as DNA, the CDR3 is TGCGCCAGCAAGTTAATTTCGGGGGGCAGCGACGAGCAGTACTTC.

This clonotype has only a few counts. This chain links TRBV20-1 with TRBJ1-6; TRBD1 matches 9 bases. This CDR3 region has 16 residues. Germline-derived CDR1 and CDR2 are DFQATT and SNEGSKA (reference sequence). V shed 3 bases, J shed 0 bases, and the junction held 3 bases outside the gene matches. This CDR3 reads CSARDRGSSYNSPLHF. The CDR3 coding sequence is TGCAGTGCTAGGGACAGGGGTAGCTCCTATAATTCACCCCTCCACTTT.

The chain recombines TRBV15 with TRBJ2-3; TRBD2 aligns across 11 bases. The CDR3 runs 16 residues. The junction had 4 bases not matched to a gene; V was cut back by 2 bases and J by 3 bases. Germline values: CDR1 LNHNV, CDR2 YYDKDF (reference sequence). The DNA for the CDR3 is TGTGCCACCAGCAGACCTACTAGCGGGGGAACAGATACGCAGTATTTT. It translates to CATSRPTSGGTDTQYF.

This chain connects TRBV25-1 to TRBJ1-6; 8 positions match TRBD1. V trimming: 8 bases; J trimming: 0 bases; junction bases outside the gene matches: 9. Germline loops: CDR1 MGHDK, CDR2 SYGVNS. The CDR3 spans 17 residues. The CDR3 protein is CASDPGQGSSYNSPLHF. The CDR3 bases are TGTGCCAGCGACCCAGGACAGGGCAGCTCCTATAATTCACCCCTCCACTTT. The full variable domain, in which reference TRBV25-1 and TRBJ1-6 provide the parts outside the CDR3, is EADIYQTPRYLVIGTGKKITLECSQTMGHDKMYWYQQDPGMELHLIHYSYGVNSTEKGDLSSESTVSRIRTEHFPLTLESARPSHTSQYLCASDPGQGSSYNSPLHFGNGTRLTVT.

Of note for this clonotype: A junction end diverges from the germline sequence, so it may reflect a read error. The CDR3 loop is CASSLGTSKAKNNQYF. The CDR3 bases are TGTGCCAGCAGTCTAGGGACTAGCAAAGCCAAAAACAATCAGTACTTC. This chain links TRBV12-3 or TRBV12-4 with TRBJ2-4, with 9 bases that match TRBD2. CDR3 size: 16 residues.

In this sample, this clonotype turned up many times. V and J are TRBV24-1 and TRBJ2-1; 11 nucleotides line up with TRBD2. This CDR3 has 17 amino acids. V lost 7 bases to trimming and J lost 4 bases; unmatched junction nucleotides: 11. CDR1 is KGHDR and CDR2 is SFDVKD in the germline V gene. The CDR3 coding sequence is TGTGCCACCAGCGACCCAGGCGGGACTAGCGGTTACAATGAGCAGTTCTTC. This gives the protein CATSDPGGTSGYNEQFF.

This clonotype was recorded at least ten times. The chain carries TRBV29-1 and TRBJ2-3, with 8 positions matching TRBD2. This CDR3 spans 15 amino acids. J gave up 6 bases and V 6 bases, and 14 bases lay outside the gene matches. The germline CDR1 and CDR2 sequences are SQVTM and ANQGSEA. The CDR3 region has the DNA TGCAGCGTGATACCGGGACTAGTCCACCTTGATACGCAGTATTTT. Translating gives CSVIPGLVHLDTQYF.

This clonotype has a handful of counts. CDR3 in DNA: TGCGCCAGCAGCCAGGCTGGGGGAGGGCCCGCCGGGGAGCTGTTTTTT. Its translation: CASSQAGGGPAGELFF. This chain joins TRBV4-3 and TRBJ2-2; 7 bases align to TRBD2. From germline, CDR1 is LGHNA and CDR2 YSLEER. The CDR3 loop spans 16 amino acids. The V and J ends lost 3 bases and 6 bases, in that order; junction bases with no gene match: 10.

A few counts support this clonotype. The chain is built from TRBV7-2 and TRBJ2-4; D call uncertain. CDR1 is SGHTA, CDR2 FQGNSA, per germline. V lost 1 base and J lost 1, with 8 bases in between. The length of the CDR3 is 15 residues. DNA for the CDR3: TGTGCCAGCAGCTTAGACTATGGGGCCAAAAACATTCAGTACTTC. Its translation: CASSLDYGAKNIQYF. Complete variable domain (other parts from reference TRBV7-2 and TRBJ2-4): GAGVSQSPSNKVTEKGKDVELRCDPISGHTALYWYRQSLGQGLEFLIYFQGNSAPDKSGLPSDRFSAERTGGSVSTLTIQRTQQEDSAVYLCASSLDYGAKNIQYFGAGTRLSVL.

The chain couples TRBV20-1 to TRBJ2-1; 10 bases match TRBD2. The germline CDR1 and CDR2 sequences are DFQATT and SNEGSKA (reference sequence). The junction had 7 bases not matched to a gene; V was cut back by 6 bases and J by 5 bases. The CDR3 loop spans 14 amino acids. This CDR3 reads CSAKREGPNNEQFF. CDR3 sequence (DNA): TGCAGTGCAAAGCGGGAGGGCCCCAACAATGAGCAGTTCTTC.

This clonotype was seen more than once but under ten times. The V and J genes are TRBV7-2 and TRBJ2-7, with D perhaps assigned TRBD1 or TRBD2 (5 bases each). Trimming removed 1 base at V and 2 bases at J, with 12 bases between. CDR3 size: 15 residues. Germline V lookup: CDR1 SGHTA, CDR2 FQGNSA. CDR3 residues: CASSLGRDPTYEQYF. In DNA form, the CDR3 reads TGTGCCAGCAGCTTAGGCCGGGACCCGACCTACGAGCAGTACTTC.

This clonotype occurred a few times. The V gene is TRBV11-2, the J gene TRBJ2-7, with a possible D match to TRBD2 (6 bases). The V gene's germline CDR1 is SGHAT and CDR2 FQNNGV. Deletions cut 0 bases from V and 2 bases from J, with 14 bases between. This CDR3 is 16 amino acids long. CDR3 nucleotides: TGTGCCAGCAGCTTAGAAGCGGGCCTAGCAGCCTACGAGCAGTACTTC. Amino acids: CASSLEAGLAAYEQYF.

This clonotype was recorded many times. The chain employs TRBV10-1 and TRBJ2-6; possible D gene TRBD2, 5 bases. Germline V gene lookup returns CDR1 WNHNN and CDR2 SYGVQD (reference sequence). V lost 5 bases and J 5 bases, leaving 10 bases between the germline ends. This CDR3 spans 14 amino acids. CDR3 amino acids: CASSPLGRANVLTF. CDR3 DNA sequence: TGCGCCAGCAGTCCTCTCGGGAGGGCCAACGTCCTGACTTTC.

In this sample, this clonotype turned up a few times. The J gene is TRBJ1-2, the V gene TRBV10-3, with 10 bases fitting TRBD1. The CDR3 spans 14 residues. In germline, CDR1 is ENHRY, CDR2 SYGVKD. Unmatched junction bases numbered 7, after V lost 5 bases and J lost 7 bases. The DNA for the CDR3 is TGTGCCATCAGTTGGGACAGGGGAAGAGGTGGCTACACCTTC. It is translated as CAISWDRGRGGYTF.

The rearrangement uses TRBV15 and TRBJ2-5; no reliable D call. Germline CDR1 reads LNHNV; CDR2 reads YYDKDF (reference sequence). The V and J ends lost 5 bases and 5 bases respectively, with 18 bases between them. The CDR3 contains 15 residues. The DNA for the CDR3 is TGTGCCACCAGCGACGCGCCTCCGAGACGGGAGACCCAGTACTTC. It is translated as CATSDAPPRRETQYF.

The chain joins TRBV24-1 to TRBJ1-2; no clear D. CDR1 and CDR2 (germline): KGHDR, SFDVKD. The CDR3 spans 12 residues. Between the trimmed V and J ends, which lost 5 bases and 7 bases, there was a span of 10 bases. The CDR3 protein is CATSGSRPGYTF. CDR3 DNA: TGTGCCACCAGTGGAAGCAGGCCTGGCTACACCTTC.

In its sample, this clonotype was seen a few times. The rearrangement links TRBV29-1 to TRBJ2-3; 7 positions match TRBD2. The junction had 3 bases not matched to a gene; V was cut back by 8 bases and J by 4 bases. CDR1 SQVTM and CDR2 ANQGSEA come from the germline V gene. The CDR3 is made up of 11 amino acids. The CDR3, as DNA: TGCAGCCAGGGAGGGCCAGATACGCAGTATTTT. Translated, it gives CSQGGPDTQYF.